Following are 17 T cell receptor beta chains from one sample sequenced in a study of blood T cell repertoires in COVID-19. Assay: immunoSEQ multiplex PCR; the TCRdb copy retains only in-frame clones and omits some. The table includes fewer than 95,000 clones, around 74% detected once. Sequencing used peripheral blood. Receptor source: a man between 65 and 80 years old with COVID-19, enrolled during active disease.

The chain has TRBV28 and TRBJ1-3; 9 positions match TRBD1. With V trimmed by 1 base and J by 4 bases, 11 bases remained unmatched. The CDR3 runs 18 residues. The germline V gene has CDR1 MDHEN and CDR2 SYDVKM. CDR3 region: CASSLSLWTGALGNTIYF. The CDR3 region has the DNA TGTGCCAGCAGTTTATCCCTTTGGACAGGGGCGTTGGGAAACACCATATATTTT.

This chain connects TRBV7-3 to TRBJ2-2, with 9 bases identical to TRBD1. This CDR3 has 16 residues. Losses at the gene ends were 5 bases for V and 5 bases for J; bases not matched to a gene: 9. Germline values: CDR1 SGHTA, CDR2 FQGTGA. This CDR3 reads CASSRPGQGKTGELFF. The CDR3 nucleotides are TGTGCCAGCAGCCGGCCGGGACAGGGAAAAACCGGGGAGCTGTTTTTT.

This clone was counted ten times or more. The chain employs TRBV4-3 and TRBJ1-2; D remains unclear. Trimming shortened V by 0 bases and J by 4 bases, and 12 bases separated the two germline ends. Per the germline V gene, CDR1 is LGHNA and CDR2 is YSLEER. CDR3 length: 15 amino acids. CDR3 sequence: CASSQDGFQFYGYTF. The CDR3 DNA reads TGCGCCAGCAGCCAAGATGGCTTCCAGTTCTATGGCTACACCTTC.

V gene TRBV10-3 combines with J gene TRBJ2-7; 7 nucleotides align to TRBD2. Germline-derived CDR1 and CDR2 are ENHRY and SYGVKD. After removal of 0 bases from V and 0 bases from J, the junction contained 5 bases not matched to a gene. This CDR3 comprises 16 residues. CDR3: CAISESGGGSSYEQYF. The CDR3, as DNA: TGTGCCATCAGTGAGTCTGGCGGCGGGAGCTCCTACGAGCAGTACTTC.

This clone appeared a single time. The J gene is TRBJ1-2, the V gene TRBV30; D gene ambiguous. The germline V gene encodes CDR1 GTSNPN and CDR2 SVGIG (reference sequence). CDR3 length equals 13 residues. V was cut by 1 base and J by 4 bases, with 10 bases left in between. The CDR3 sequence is CAWSGFNSYGYTF. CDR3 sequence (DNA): TGTGCCTGGAGTGGCTTCAACAGCTATGGCTACACCTTC. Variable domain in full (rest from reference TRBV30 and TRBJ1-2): SQTIHQWPATLVQPVGSPLSLECTVEGTSNPNLYWYRQAAGRGLQLLFYSVGIGQISSEVPQNLSASRPQDRQFILSSKKLLLSDSGFYLCAWSGFNSYGYTFGSGTRLTVV.

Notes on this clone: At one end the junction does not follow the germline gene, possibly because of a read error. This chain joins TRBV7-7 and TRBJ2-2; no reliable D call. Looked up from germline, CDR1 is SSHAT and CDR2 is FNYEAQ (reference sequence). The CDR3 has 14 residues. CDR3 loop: CASSLKQHTGELFF. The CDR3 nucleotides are TGTGCTAGCAGCCTTAAACAGCACACCGGGGAGCTGTTTTTT.

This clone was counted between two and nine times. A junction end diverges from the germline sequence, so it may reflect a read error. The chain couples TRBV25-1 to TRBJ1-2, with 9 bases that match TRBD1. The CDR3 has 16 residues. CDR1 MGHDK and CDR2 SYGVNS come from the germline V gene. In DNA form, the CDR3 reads TGTGCCAGCAGTCAATACCCCGGGACAGGGTTCTATGGCTACACCTTC. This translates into CASSQYPGTGFYGYTF.

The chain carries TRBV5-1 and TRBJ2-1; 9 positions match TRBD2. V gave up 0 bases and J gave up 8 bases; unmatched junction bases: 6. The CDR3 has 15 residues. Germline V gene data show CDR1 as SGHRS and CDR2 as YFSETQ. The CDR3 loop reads CASSLDGGLAYEQFF. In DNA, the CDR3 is TGCGCCAGCAGCTTGGATGGGGGACTAGCCTATGAGCAGTTCTTC.

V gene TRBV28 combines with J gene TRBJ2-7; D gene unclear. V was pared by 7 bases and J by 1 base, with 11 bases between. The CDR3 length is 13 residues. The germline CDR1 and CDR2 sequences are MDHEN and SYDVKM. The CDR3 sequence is CASKVGPSYEQYF. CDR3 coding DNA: TGTGCCAGCAAGGTGGGCCCTTCCTACGAGCAGTACTTC. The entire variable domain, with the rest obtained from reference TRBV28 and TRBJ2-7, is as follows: DVKVTQSSRYLVKRTGEKVFLECVQDMDHENMFWYRQDPGLGLRLIYFSYDVKMKEKGDIPEGYSVSREKKERFSLILESASTNQTSMYLCASKVGPSYEQYFGPGTRLTVT.

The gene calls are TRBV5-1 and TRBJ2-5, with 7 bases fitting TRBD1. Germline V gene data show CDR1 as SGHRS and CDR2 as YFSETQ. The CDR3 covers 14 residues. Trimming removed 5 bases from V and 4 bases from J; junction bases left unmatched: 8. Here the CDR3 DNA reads TGCGCCAGCAGAGTAGCGAGGGGGCGAGAGACCCAGTACTTC. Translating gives CASRVARGRETQYF. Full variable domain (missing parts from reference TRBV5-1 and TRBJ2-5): KAGVTQTPRYLIKTRGQQVTLSCSPISGHRSVSWYQQTPGQGLQFLFEYFSETQRNKGNFPGRFSGRQFSNSRSEMNVSTLELGDSALYLCASRVARGRETQYFGPGTRLLVL.

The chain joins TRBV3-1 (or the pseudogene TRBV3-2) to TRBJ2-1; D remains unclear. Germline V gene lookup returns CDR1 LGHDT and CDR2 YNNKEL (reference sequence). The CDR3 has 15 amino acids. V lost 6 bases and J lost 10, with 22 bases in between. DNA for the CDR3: TGTGCCAGCAGTCCCCGAGGAGCAGCTGAGCACGAGCAGTTCTTC. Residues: CASSPRGAAEHEQFF.

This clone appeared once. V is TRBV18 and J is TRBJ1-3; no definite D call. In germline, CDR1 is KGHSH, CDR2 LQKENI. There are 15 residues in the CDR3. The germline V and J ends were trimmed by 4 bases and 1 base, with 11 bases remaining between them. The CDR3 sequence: CASSLSDISGNTIYF. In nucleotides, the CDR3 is TGTGCCAGCTCACTTTCAGATATTTCTGGAAACACCATATATTTT.

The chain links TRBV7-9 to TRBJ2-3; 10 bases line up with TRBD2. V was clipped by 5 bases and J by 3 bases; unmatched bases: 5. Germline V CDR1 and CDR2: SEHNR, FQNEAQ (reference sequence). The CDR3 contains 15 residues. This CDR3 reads CASSPGTSVTDTQYF. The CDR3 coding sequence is TGTGCCAGCAGCCCCGGGACTAGCGTTACAGATACGCAGTATTTT.

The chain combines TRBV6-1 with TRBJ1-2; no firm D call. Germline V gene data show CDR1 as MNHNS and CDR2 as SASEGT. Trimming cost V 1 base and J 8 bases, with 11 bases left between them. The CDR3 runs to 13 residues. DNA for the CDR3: TGTGCCAGCAGTGAAGTGCAGGCCGTAGGCTACACCTTC. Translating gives CASSEVQAVGYTF.

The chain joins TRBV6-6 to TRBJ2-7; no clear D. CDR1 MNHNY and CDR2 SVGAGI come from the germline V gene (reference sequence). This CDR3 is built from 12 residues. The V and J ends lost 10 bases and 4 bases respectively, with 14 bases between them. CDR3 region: CATGTVGYEQYF. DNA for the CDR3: TGTGCCACCGGCACAGTTGGGTACGAGCAGTACTTC.

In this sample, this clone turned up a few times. In nucleotides, the CDR3 is TGTGCCAGCAGCCAGAGGGATTTGGGGAGGCACACAGATACGCAGTATTTT. It codes for CASSQRDLGRHTDTQYF. This sequence joins TRBV4-2 and TRBJ2-3; a weak D match, TRBD2 (6 bases). The CDR3 totals 17 residues. Between the trimmed V and J ends, which lost 3 bases and 2 bases, there was a span of 18 bases. CDR1 is LGHNA and CDR2 is YNFKEQ in the germline V gene.

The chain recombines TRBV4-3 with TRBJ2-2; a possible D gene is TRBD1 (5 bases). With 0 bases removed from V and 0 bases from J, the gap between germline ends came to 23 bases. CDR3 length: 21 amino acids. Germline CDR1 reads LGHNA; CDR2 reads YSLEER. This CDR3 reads CASSQEITGFKGFANTGELFF. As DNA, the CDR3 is TGCGCCAGCAGCCAAGAGATAACAGGTTTCAAGGGGTTCGCGAACACCGGGGAGCTGTTTTTT.